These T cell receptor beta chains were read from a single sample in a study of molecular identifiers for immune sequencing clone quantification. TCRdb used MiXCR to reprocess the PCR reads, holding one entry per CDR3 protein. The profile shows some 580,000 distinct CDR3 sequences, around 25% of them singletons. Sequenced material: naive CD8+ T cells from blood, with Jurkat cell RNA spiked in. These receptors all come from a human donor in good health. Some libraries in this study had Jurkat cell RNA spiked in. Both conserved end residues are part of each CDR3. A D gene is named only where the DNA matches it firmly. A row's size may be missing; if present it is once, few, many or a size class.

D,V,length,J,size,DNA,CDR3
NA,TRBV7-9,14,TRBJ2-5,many,TGTGCCAGCAGCCCCTCCCCGACCGACGAGACCCAGTACTTC,CASSPSPTDETQYF
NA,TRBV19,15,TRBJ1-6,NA,TGTGCCAGTAGCGGCACTACAGGGTCTACTTCACCCCTCCACTTT,CASSGTTGSTSPLHF
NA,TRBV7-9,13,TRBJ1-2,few,TGTGCCAGCAGCTTAAGTGGTTACGATGGCTACACCTTC,CASSLSGYDGYTF
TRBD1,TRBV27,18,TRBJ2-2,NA,TGTGCCAGCAGTCCCTTGAATGTACAGGGGCCAATAACCGGGGAGCTGTTTTTT,CASSPLNVQGPITGELFF
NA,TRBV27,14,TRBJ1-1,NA,TGTACCAGCAGTTCTCGAGTCATGAACACTGAAGCTTTCTTT,CTSSSRVMNTEAFF
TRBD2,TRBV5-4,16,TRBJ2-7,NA,TGTGCCAGCAGCTTGGCCACTAGCGGGGGTTTTCGCGAGCAGTACTTC,CASSLATSGGFREQYF
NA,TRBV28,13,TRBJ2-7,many,TGTGCCAGCAGTTTAGACAGTACCTACGAGCAGTACTTC,CASSLDSTYEQYF
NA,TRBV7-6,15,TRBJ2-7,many,TGTGCCAGCAGCTTCGGGGGGCAACTCTCCTACGAGCAGTACTTC,CASSFGGQLSYEQYF
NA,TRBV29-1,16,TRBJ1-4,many,TGCAGCGTCCCAATTCCCGGGACGGCGGCTAATGAAAAACTGTTTTTT,CSVPIPGTAANEKLFF
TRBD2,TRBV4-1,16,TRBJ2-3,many,TGCGCCAGCAGCCGGATCTGGGAGGGCCCGAGGGATACGCAGTATTTT,CASSRIWEGPRDTQYF
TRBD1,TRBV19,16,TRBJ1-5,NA,TGTGCCAGTAAAGGACAGGACCCACTTAGCAATCAGCCCCAGCATTTT,CASKGQDPLSNQPQHF
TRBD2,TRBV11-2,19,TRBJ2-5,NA,TGTGCCAGCAGCCCCCTTGGGGGGGAGCGGGGGGGATCTATGGAGACCCAGTACTTC,CASSPLGGERGGSMETQYF
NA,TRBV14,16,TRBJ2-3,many,TGTGCCAGCAGCCAAAGGATACGGGAGACCACAGATACGCAGTATTTT,CASSQRIRETTDTQYF
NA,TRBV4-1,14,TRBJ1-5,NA,TGCGCCAGCAGCCAAGGCCACGGAGAGCAGCCCCAGCATTTT,CASSQGHGEQPQHF
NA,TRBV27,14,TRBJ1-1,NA,TGTGCCAGCAGTTTACACCTCACAGACACTGAAGCTTTCTTT,CASSLHLTDTEAFF
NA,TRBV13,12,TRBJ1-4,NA,TGTGCCAGCAGCAACGGTAATGAAAAACTGTTTTTT,CASSNGNEKLFF
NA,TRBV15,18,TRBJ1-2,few,TGTGCCACCAGCAGAGGTGGGCGCGGGGTAGGCCCGTACTATGGCTACACCTTC,CATSRGGRGVGPYYGYTF
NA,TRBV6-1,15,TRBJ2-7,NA,TGTGCCAGCGGTGCTCGTGGCTCGGTATCCTACGAGCAGTACTTC,CASGARGSVSYEQYF
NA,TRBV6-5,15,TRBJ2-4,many,TGTGCCAGCAGCAGAACAGGGTTCGCCAAAAACATTCAGTACTTC,CASSRTGFAKNIQYF
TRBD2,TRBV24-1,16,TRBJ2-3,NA,TGTGCCACCAGTGATGGGACTAGCGGAGCCACAGATACGCAGTATTTT,CATSDGTSGATDTQYF
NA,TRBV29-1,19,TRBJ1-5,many,TGCAGCGTTAGGGGGGGCCCGTTGGATCACAGCTTTAGCAATCAGCCCCAGCATTTT,CSVRGGPLDHSFSNQPQHF
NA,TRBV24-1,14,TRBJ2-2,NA,TGTGCCACCAGTGATTCGCAAGACACCGGGGAGCTGTTTTTT,CATSDSQDTGELFF
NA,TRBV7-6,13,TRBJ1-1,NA,TGTGCCAGCAGCCCCGAGGGGGTGAGGGAAGCTTTCTTT,CASSPEGVREAFF
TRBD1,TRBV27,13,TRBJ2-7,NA,TGTGCCTGCAGTTTATCGACGAGGGGGCTTCAGTACTTC,CACSLSTRGLQYF
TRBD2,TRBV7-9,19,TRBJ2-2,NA,TGTGCCAGCAGCTCCTTGACTAGCGGGAGTGACTTTGGCACCGGGGAGCTGTTTTTT,CASSSLTSGSDFGTGELFF
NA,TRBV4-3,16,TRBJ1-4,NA,TGCGCCAGCAGCCAAGGGCCGACCGAGACAGAGGAAAAACTGTTTTTT,CASSQGPTETEEKLFF
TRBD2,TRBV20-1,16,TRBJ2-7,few,TGCAGTGCTAGCCCCGGAGGGACTAGCGTAACCTACGAGCAGTACTTC,CSASPGGTSVTYEQYF
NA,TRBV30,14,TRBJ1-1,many,TGTGCCTGGAGTCACGGCGGCCCGAACACTGAAGCTTTCTTT,CAWSHGGPNTEAFF
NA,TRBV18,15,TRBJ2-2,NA,TGTGCCAGCTCACCAATGGACAGGAACACCGGGGAGCTGTTTTTT,CASSPMDRNTGELFF
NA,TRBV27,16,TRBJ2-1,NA,TGTGCCAGCAGTCCGCAGGGGGGGCCGTTGGACAATGAGCAGTTCTTC,CASSPQGGPLDNEQFF
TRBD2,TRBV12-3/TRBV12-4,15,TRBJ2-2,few,TGTGCCAGCAGTTTAAAAGGACTAGCCGCCGGGGAGCTGTTTTTT,CASSLKGLAAGELFF
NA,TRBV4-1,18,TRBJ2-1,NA,TGCGCCAGCAGCCAAGAGTCGCAGGAGGGAAGCTCCTACAATGAGCAGTTCTTC,CASSQESQEGSSYNEQFF
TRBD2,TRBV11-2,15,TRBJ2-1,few,TGTGCCAGCAGCTTAGGGGCGGGAGGGCCCTATGAGCAGTTCTTC,CASSLGAGGPYEQFF
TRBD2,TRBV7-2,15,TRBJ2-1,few,TGTGCCAGCAGCTTTACTAGCGGGGGTTACAATGAGCAGTTCTTC,CASSFTSGGYNEQFF
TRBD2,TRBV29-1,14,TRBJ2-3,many,TGCAGCGCAGGAGCGGGGGGAAACACAGATACGCAGTATTTT,CSAGAGGNTDTQYF
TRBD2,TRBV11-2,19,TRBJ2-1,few,TGTGCCAGCAGCTTAGATTCGACTAGCGGGAGGGCCCCCTACAATGAGCAGTTCTTC,CASSLDSTSGRAPYNEQFF
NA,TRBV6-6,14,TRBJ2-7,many,TGTGCCAGCAGTTACTACGGGATCTCCTACGAGCAGTACTTC,CASSYYGISYEQYF
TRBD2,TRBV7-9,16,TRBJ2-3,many,TGTGCCAGCAGCTCGGGACTAGCGGGAGTCGAAAATACGCAGTATTTT,CASSSGLAGVENTQYF
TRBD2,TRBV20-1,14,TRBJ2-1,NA,TGCAGTGCACCACTAGCGGGAGCGTACAATGAGCAGTTCTTC,CSAPLAGAYNEQFF
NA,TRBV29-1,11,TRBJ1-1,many,TGCAGCGGCATGGTGAACACTGAAGCTTTCTTT,CSGMVNTEAFF
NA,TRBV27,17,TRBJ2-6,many,TGTGCCAGCAGCCCGCGGGACCCCGTTGCTGGGGCCAACGTCCTGACTTTC,CASSPRDPVAGANVLTF
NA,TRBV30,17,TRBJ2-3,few,TGTGCCTGGAGTGTACTGGGCGGTAGGCTCAGCACAGATACGCAGTATTTT,CAWSVLGGRLSTDTQYF
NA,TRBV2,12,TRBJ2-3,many,TGTGCCAGCGATAGGGTACCAGATACGCAGTATTTT,CASDRVPDTQYF
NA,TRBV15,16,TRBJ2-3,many,TGTGCCACCAGCAGAGATGGGGCAGGGCATTTAGATACGCAGTATTTT,CATSRDGAGHLDTQYF
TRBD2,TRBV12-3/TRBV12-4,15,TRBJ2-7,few,TGTGCCAGCAGTTTAAATGACGGGAGGGCCTACGAGCAGTACTTC,CASSLNDGRAYEQYF